A single sample gave rise to the 27 T cell receptor beta chains below, sequenced in a study of T cell repertoires in cytomegalovirus infection (dated by TCRdb to the late 2010s). Instrument used: Illumina HiSeq 1500. Using fastp at Q25 and MiXCR, TCRdb reprocessed the public reads and kept productive beta chains. Records with the same CDR3 protein are collapsed into one entry carrying the most frequent genes and DNA. The table for this sample lists about 530,000 distinct CDR3 sequences; approximately 26% of them were counted only once. Roughly an eighth of the sample goes to the ten largest clones. The sample comprised PBMCs. The receptors were sampled from a human donor in good health (CMV status not recorded). Some clones in this sample may be carry-over from other donors' samples.

V is TRBV9 and J is TRBJ2-1; D ambiguous. The CDR3 totals 13 residues. CDR1 and CDR2 (germline): SGDLS, YYNGEE. V lost 0 bases, J lost 5 bases, and 6 bases lay in between. The CDR3 sequence: CASSVASNNEQFF. The CDR3 nucleotides are TGTGCCAGCAGCGTAGCCAGCAACAATGAGCAGTTCTTC. Using reference TRBV9 and TRBJ2-1 for the parts outside the CDR3, the full variable domain is DSGVTQTPKHLITATGQRVTLRCSPRSGDLSVYWYQQSLDQGLQFLIQYYNGEERAKGNILERFSAQQFPDLHSELNLSSLELGDSALYFCASSVASNNEQFFGPGTRLTVL.

The table lists this clonotype with a few counts. CDR3 residues: CASSFPQITDTQYF. CDR3 DNA sequence: TGTGCCAGCAGCTTCCCACAGATCACAGATACGCAGTATTTT. V gene TRBV7-3 combines with J gene TRBJ2-3; no definite D call. The V end was cut by 3 bases, the J end by 2 bases, with 9 bases between. Germline CDR1 reads SGHTA; CDR2 reads FQGTGA. The CDR3 covers 14 residues. Complete variable domain (other parts from reference TRBV7-3 and TRBJ2-3): GAGVSQTPSNKVTEKGKYVELRCDPISGHTALYWYRQSLGQGPEFLIYFQGTGAADDSGLPNDRFFAVRPEGSVSTLKIQRTERGDSAVYLCASSFPQITDTQYFGPGTRLTVL.

This clonotype was counted only a few times. The rearrangement links TRBV6-6 to TRBJ2-5; 9 bases fit TRBD2. This CDR3 comprises 13 residues. Trimming removed 8 bases from V and 2 bases from J; junction bases left unmatched: 3. CDR1 is MNHNY and CDR2 is SVGAGI in the germline V gene (reference sequence). CDR3 bases: TGTGCCAGCCTAGCGGGAACTCAAGAGACCCAGTACTTC. Its protein product is CASLAGTQETQYF.

This CDR3 reads CSARGISYYNEKLFF. The CDR3 DNA sequence: TGCAGTGCTAGAGGGATCTCGTATTACAATGAAAAACTGTTTTTT. V gene TRBV20-1 combines with J gene TRBJ1-4, with unresolved D. Germline CDR1 DFQATT, CDR2 SNEGSKA (reference sequence). The CDR3 length is 15 residues. V shed 1 base and J shed 5 bases, with 14 bases lying between them.

The chain carries TRBV9 and TRBJ1-1; D unclear. The V gene lost 5 bases and the J gene lost 5 bases, with 22 bases spanning the gap. This CDR3 is built from 16 residues. Germline V lookup: CDR1 SGDLS, CDR2 YYNGEE. CDR3 sequence reads: CASRVRRSGGRTEAFF. CDR3 DNA sequence: TGTGCCAGCAGGGTAAGGCGCTCTGGCGGAAGAACTGAAGCTTTCTTT.

This clonotype was recorded once. The rearrangement joins TRBV4-1 to TRBJ1-4, with D possibly TRBD1 on 5 matching bases. CDR1 and CDR2 (germline): MGHRA, YSYEKL. The CDR3 contains 16 residues. V lost 0 bases, J lost 10 bases, and 18 bases lay in between. For the CDR3, the DNA is TGCGCCAGCAGCCAAGAATCTACCACAGACAGCGGAAAACTGTTTTTT. Residues: CASSQESTTDSGKLFF.

This clonotype was found a few times. V usage is TRBV7-9 and J usage is TRBJ2-3; weak D call: TRBD1 (5 bases). Germline CDR1 reads SEHNR; CDR2 reads FQNEAQ (reference sequence). The germline V and J ends were trimmed by 5 bases and 2 bases, with 14 bases remaining between them. This CDR3 is built from 15 residues. CDR3 sequence (DNA): TGTGCCAGCAGCCCCCAGGGCGACACCACAGATACGCAGTATTTT. It translates to CASSPQGDTTDTQYF. Combining the CDR3 with reference TRBV7-9 and TRBJ2-3 gives the whole variable domain DTGVSQNPRHKITKRGQNVTFRCDPISEHNRLYWYRQTLGQGPEFLTYFQNEAQLEKSRLLSDRFSAERPKGSFSTLEIQRTEQGDSAMYLCASSPQGDTTDTQYFGPGTRLTVL.

This clonotype has at least ten counts. The J gene is TRBJ2-1, the V gene TRBV12-3 or TRBV12-4, with D perhaps assigned TRBD1 or TRBD2 (5 bases each). There are 15 residues in the CDR3. V was pared by 6 bases and J by 3 bases, with 15 bases between. CDR3 sequence (DNA): TGTGCCAGCAGACCTGGGGGTCTAAACTACAATGAGCAGTTCTTC. Translated: CASRPGGLNYNEQFF.

This clonotype showed up just a few times. This chain connects TRBV7-8 to TRBJ2-7; 12 nucleotides match TRBD2. V shed 5 bases and J 3 bases; nucleotides not matched to a gene: 5. Germline V gene lookup returns CDR1 SGHVS and CDR2 FQNEAQ. This CDR3 has 15 amino acids. In nucleotides, the CDR3 is TGTGCCAGCAGCCTAAGACTAGCGGGGGACTACGAGCAGTACTTC. Translation: CASSLRLAGDYEQYF. Combining the CDR3 with reference TRBV7-8 and TRBJ2-7 gives the whole variable domain GAGVSQSPRYKVAKRGQDVALRCDPISGHVSLFWYQQALGQGPEFLTYFQNEAQLDKSGLPSDRFFAERPEGSVSTLKIQRTQQEDSAVYLCASSLRLAGDYEQYFGPGTRLTVT.

There are a few counts of this clonotype. This sequence joins TRBV9 and TRBJ2-3; a possible D gene is TRBD2 (6 bases). CDR3 length: 14 amino acids. V gave up 2 bases and J gave up 4 bases, with 11 bases separating them. CDR1 and CDR2 (germline): SGDLS, YYNGEE. This CDR3 is CASSVDGSADTQYF. The CDR3 DNA reads as TGTGCCAGCAGCGTTGACGGGAGCGCAGATACGCAGTATTTT.

The V gene is TRBV6-6, the J gene TRBJ1-6; D may be TRBD1 (6 bases). V was cut by 6 bases and J by 0 bases, with 21 bases left in between. Germline CDR1 and CDR2: MNHNY and SVGAGI (reference sequence). This CDR3 spans 19 amino acids. In nucleotides, the CDR3 is TGTGCCAGCAGCCTCACAGGGCTTGGCAGGAGCTCCTATAATTCACCCCTCCACTTT. Its protein product is CASSLTGLGRSSYNSPLHF.

V usage is TRBV10-3 and J usage is TRBJ1-5; D ambiguous. Germline values: CDR1 ENHRY, CDR2 SYGVKD. The CDR3 loop spans 16 amino acids. The V and J ends lost 3 bases and 4 bases respectively, with 16 bases between them. The CDR3 DNA is TGTGCCATCAGTGACCCCCTGTTGGGCGAAAATCAGCCCCAGCATTTT. Its translation: CAISDPLLGENQPQHF.

The CDR3 DNA reads as TGTGCCAGCAGTTTATCCGCTGCAGGGGCCTATGGCTACACCTTC. It yields the protein CASSLSAAGAYGYTF. The chain couples TRBV28 to TRBJ1-2; D is perhaps TRBD1 (6 bases). The V gene lost 1 base and the J gene lost 4 bases, with 13 bases spanning the gap. The CDR3 sequence is 15 residues long. Germline CDR1 is MDHEN and CDR2 is SYDVKM.

The chain uses TRBV27 and TRBJ1-6, with a possible D match to TRBD1 (6 bases). The CDR3 extends over 16 amino acids. Germline CDR1 and CDR2: MNHEY and SMNVEV (reference sequence). V lost 3 bases to trimming and J lost 4 bases, with 13 bases between them. CDR3 DNA sequence: TGTGCCAGCAGTTTCAACGGAGGACAGTATAATTCACCCCTCCACTTT. It specifies CASSFNGGQYNSPLHF.

The chain recombines TRBV28 with TRBJ1-4; TRBD1 might be the D (5 bases). CDR1 is MDHEN and CDR2 is SYDVKM in the germline V gene. Trimming left V 1 base short and J 1 base short, with 7 bases between. This CDR3 is built from 15 residues. Here the CDR3 reads CASSLYRRTNEKLFF. Written as DNA, the CDR3 is TGTGCCAGCAGTTTATACAGGAGAACTAATGAAAAACTGTTTTTT.

The chain has TRBV7-2 and TRBJ1-2; no clear D. The CDR3 has 15 residues. Looked up from germline, CDR1 is SGHTA and CDR2 is FQGNSA. Deletions cut 5 bases from V and 2 bases from J, with 15 bases between. CDR3 in DNA: TGTGCCAGCAGCCCTTATATGACAAACAACTATGGCTACACCTTC. This gives the protein CASSPYMTNNYGYTF.

The genes are TRBV7-2 and TRBJ2-6, with no clear D. CDR1 and CDR2 from the germline V gene are SGHTA and FQGNSA. Trimming removed 5 bases from V and 0 bases from J, with 11 bases in between. The CDR3 contains 16 residues. CDR3 coding DNA: TGTGCCAGCAGCCCAATGCCCGGCTCTGGGGCCAACGTCCTGACTTTC. It translates to CASSPMPGSGANVLTF.

This clonotype has more than one count but fewer than ten. This chain links TRBV7-2 with TRBJ1-4; D unresolved. Germline values: CDR1 SGHTA, CDR2 FQGNSA. V shed 1 base and J shed 6 bases, with 18 bases lying between them. This CDR3 spans 17 amino acids. The CDR3 bases are TGTGCCAGCAGCTTAGTCGGATCGAACCCGAAATATGAAAAACTGTTTTTT. It is translated as CASSLVGSNPKYEKLFF.

This clonotype was counted only a few times. The rearrangement links TRBV7-9 to TRBJ2-1; D is uncertain. Germline V gene lookup returns CDR1 SEHNR and CDR2 FQNEAQ (reference sequence). The CDR3 sequence is 13 residues long. Trimming stripped 5 bases from V and 0 bases from J, with 5 bases between. Written as DNA, the CDR3 is TGTGCCAGCAGCAAGGCCTCCTACAATGAGCAGTTCTTC. It codes for CASSKASYNEQFF.

The chain is built from TRBV12-3 or TRBV12-4 and TRBJ1-2, with D possibly TRBD1 on 5 matching bases. CDR3 length equals 13 residues. The V and J ends lost 7 bases and 4 bases respectively, with 13 bases between them. The CDR3 sequence is CASTIAGGYGYTF. DNA of the CDR3: TGTGCCAGCACCATTGCGGGGGGCTATGGCTACACCTTC.

This clonotype is a singleton in its sample. The junction differs from germline at one of its ends, possibly a read error. The chain couples TRBV7-7 to TRBJ2-5, with D perhaps being TRBD1 or TRBD2 (6 bases each). Looked up from germline, CDR1 is SSHAT and CDR2 is FNYEAQ (reference sequence). This CDR3 has 14 residues. CDR3 protein: CASSFVEGGETQYF. CDR3 bases: TGTGCTAGCAGCTTCGTCGAGGGGGGAGAGACCCAGTACTTC.

The J gene is TRBJ2-2, the V gene TRBV19, with 8 positions matching TRBD2. J lost 1 base, V lost 5 bases, and 12 bases had no gene match. The germline V gene encodes CDR1 LNHDA and CDR2 SQIVND (reference sequence). The CDR3 loop spans 18 amino acids. Here the CDR3 reads CASSPPGGLAGNTGELFF. CDR3 DNA: TGTGCCAGTAGTCCCCCCGGGGGGCTAGCGGGGAACACCGGGGAGCTGTTTTTT.

The chain has TRBV20-1 and TRBJ1-1, with unresolved D. Germline V gives CDR1 DFQATT, CDR2 SNEGSKA (reference sequence). This CDR3 is 14 amino acids long. Trimming removed 0 bases at V and 1 base at J, with 9 bases between. CDR3 sequence reads: CSARDGNANTEAFF. DNA of the CDR3: TGCAGTGCTAGAGATGGGAATGCGAACACTGAAGCTTTCTTT.

This clonotype has at least ten counts. The chain recombines TRBV7-8 with TRBJ2-5, with D unresolved. The CDR3 is 12 amino acids. Germline V gene data show CDR1 as SGHVS and CDR2 as FQNEAQ. Trimming cost V 0 bases and J 5 bases, with 4 bases left between them. CDR3 sequence (DNA): TGTGCCAGCAGCTTAGCTTACGAGACCCAGTACTTC. The encoded protein is CASSLAYETQYF.

The chain couples TRBV29-1 to TRBJ2-3; TRBD2 agrees at 14 bases. Germline-derived CDR1 and CDR2 are SQVTM and ANQGSEA. J lost 0 bases, V lost 5 bases, and 4 bases had no gene match. This CDR3 region has 16 residues. This chain's CDR3 is CSVKGTSGRSTDTQYF. The CDR3 bases are TGCAGCGTTAAAGGGACTAGCGGGAGAAGCACAGATACGCAGTATTTT.

CDR3 sequence: CASGLPGYSYNEQFF. DNA of the CDR3: TGTGCTAGTGGCCTCCCAGGTTACTCCTACAATGAGCAGTTCTTC. The chain couples TRBV12-5 to TRBJ2-1; D is uncertain. The germline V and J ends were trimmed by 6 bases and 0 bases, with 12 bases remaining between them. Germline V gene sequence: CDR1 LGHNT, CDR2 FRNRAP. The CDR3 runs to 15 residues.

The chain joins TRBV9 to TRBJ2-7; no reliable D call. This CDR3 is 15 amino acids long. Between the trimmed V and J ends, which lost 0 bases and 1 base, there was a span of 11 bases. Germline lookup yields CDR1 SGDLS and CDR2 YYNGEE. CDR3 nucleotides: TGTGCCAGCAGCGTAGGGCCAGCGATGTCCTACGAGCAGTACTTC. Residues: CASSVGPAMSYEQYF.